The clone carrying this T cell receptor (beta chain) was seen ten or more times. Its target is not known. V was pared by 2 bases and J by 2 bases, with 7 bases between. The germline V gene encodes CDR1 LNHDA and CDR2 SQIVND (reference sequence). The CDR3 contains 14 residues. The sample is drawn from a study of T cell repertoires in cytomegalovirus infection. The wider study: Matching HLA type, along with CMV infection, was indicated by public TCR beta signatures. Whole-study findings and limits: In two of eight donors, the top clonotype was HLA-C-restricted CMV-specific. The study identified carriers of CMV plus the relevant HLA from cumulative public TCR beta family frequency.

TCRdb fed the reads into MiXCR, producing one record per CDR3 protein. Here the sample spans roughly 500,000 distinct CDR3 sequences, about 15% being singletons. This TCR derives from a human donor in good health (CMV status not recorded). Some clones in this sample may be carry-over from other donors' samples. The rearrangement links TRBV19 to TRBJ1-3, with no clear D. Sequencing input: CD8+ T cells from PBMCs. The CDR3 region is CASSISVAGNTIYF. The DNA of the CDR3 is TGTGCCAGTAGTATATCCGTCGCTGGAAACACCATATATTTT.